This TCR beta chain was observed in a study of identical twins. From germline, CDR1 is SGHTA and CDR2 FQGNSA. CDR3 length: 15 amino acids. V shed 1 base and J shed 8 bases, with 18 bases lying between them. The study, taken as a whole, reports: Fewer insertions characterized abundant cord blood beta clonotypes, whereas memory repertoires showed none. These conclusions were based on statistical analysis (cross-sectional, not following the same donors).

This clonotype has just a few counts. Its antigen is undetermined. It was template switching that added a universal primer site, and there were unique molecular identifiers on the cDNA. TCRdb independently ran MiXCR on the 5' RACE reads; one entry per CDR3 protein. Of roughly 1.6 million distinct CDR3 sequences detected, under 35% appear once; the ten largest clones hold under 0.35%. Specimen: cord blood. The V call is TRBV7-2, the J call TRBJ2-7; possibly TRBD1 for D (6 bases). This receptor was obtained from a newborn girl in good health. The CDR3 coding sequence is TGTGCCAGCAGCTTAGACGGGACATCTTCTAGGAAGCAGTACTTC. This translates into CASSLDGTSSRKQYF.